The 8 T cell receptor beta chains presented below share a single source sample, sequenced in a study of T cell repertoires in cytomegalovirus infection. MiXCR, run by TCRdb on the reads, gives a single entry per CDR3 protein. In the table there are around 530,000 distinct CDR3 sequences, 16% of which are singletons. Specimen: CD8+ T cells from PBMCs. All receptors derive from a human donor in good health (CMV status not recorded). Some clones in this sample may be carry-over from other donors' samples.

In this sample, this clonotype turned up a few times. The J gene is TRBJ1-1, the V gene TRBV24-1, with D hard to call. This CDR3 has 11 residues. Germline V gene data show CDR1 as KGHDR and CDR2 as SFDVKD. Trimming cost V 9 bases and J 5 bases, with 9 bases left between them. The CDR3: CATAGGTEAFF. Written as DNA, the CDR3 is TGTGCCACCGCCGGTGGGACTGAAGCTTTCTTT.

The chain joins TRBV15 to TRBJ2-7; 9 nucleotides align to TRBD2. After removal of 1 base from V and 3 bases from J, the junction contained 4 bases not matched to a gene. Germline CDR1 LNHNV, CDR2 YYDKDF (reference sequence). This CDR3 has 15 amino acids. CDR3 protein: CATSRGSSGNYEQYF. The DNA of the CDR3 is TGTGCCACCAGCAGAGGGTCTAGCGGGAACTACGAGCAGTACTTC.

This clonotype was seen many times. The rearrangement links TRBV27 to TRBJ2-1; the match to TRBD2 covers 14 bases. Germline trimming cut 7 bases from V and 9 bases from J; bases unmatched to any gene: 17. This CDR3 spans 18 amino acids. CDR1 is MNHEY, CDR2 SMNVEV, per germline (reference sequence). The CDR3 nucleotides are TGTGCCAGCACTCTAGGAAGGACTAGCGGGAGGAGCTTGGGTGAGCAGTTCTTC. It is translated as CASTLGRTSGRSLGEQFF.

This clonotype was picked up many times. The rearrangement joins TRBV7-6 to TRBJ1-1, with D possibly being TRBD1 (6 bases). V lost 1 base and J 4 bases, leaving 13 bases between the germline ends. Germline lookup yields CDR1 SGHVS and CDR2 FNYEAQ. The CDR3 totals 15 residues. As DNA, the CDR3 is TGTGCCAGCAGCTTAGGACCCGGGACAAGCACTGAAGCTTTCTTT. This translates into CASSLGPGTSTEAFF.

There are a few counts of this clonotype. CDR3 nucleotide sequence: TGTGCCAGCAGTCCTCGGGCAACTTATGCTATGAACACTGAAGCTTTCTTT. Translated, it gives CASSPRATYAMNTEAFF. The chain couples TRBV6-5 to TRBJ1-1; D remains unclear. V was trimmed by 5 bases and J by 0 bases, leaving 19 bases between them. Germline-derived CDR1 and CDR2 are MNHEY and SVGAGI. This CDR3 is built from 17 residues.

This clonotype was seen a single time. CDR3 amino acids: CASRPGLEGGTEQYF. CDR3 DNA: TGTGCCAGCAGGCCGGGACTAGAGGGAGGGACCGAGCAGTACTTC. The V gene is TRBV7-6, the J gene TRBJ2-7, with 8 positions matching TRBD2. V dropped 6 bases and J dropped 6; count of bases not matched to a gene: 13. The CDR3 loop spans 15 amino acids. Germline CDR1 SGHVS, CDR2 FNYEAQ.

With respect to this clonotype: Sequence at one end of the junction differs from germline and may be a read error. The V gene is TRBV18, the J gene TRBJ1-1; 10 bases are shared with TRBD1. CDR1 and CDR2 (germline): KGHSH, LQKENI. The CDR3 is 16 residues long. CDR3 residues: CASSPEDRGLDTEDFF. The CDR3 DNA reads TGTGCAAGCTCACCAGAAGACAGGGGGCTAGACACTGAAGATTTCTTT.

At least ten counts were recorded for this clonotype. The chain combines TRBV6-6 with TRBJ1-2; D is unclear. The CDR3 contains 13 residues. Germline values: CDR1 MNHNY, CDR2 SVGAGI (reference sequence). The V gene lost 4 bases and the J gene lost 3 bases, with 9 bases spanning the gap. The CDR3 here is CASSSTVDYGYTF. As DNA, the CDR3 is TGTGCCAGCAGTTCCACAGTTGACTATGGCTACACCTTC.